Shown below are 9 T cell receptor beta chains from a single sample sequenced in a study of response to subunit inactivated influenza vaccine. MiXCR was run by TCRdb on the RT-PCR reads, yielding one entry per CDR3 protein. Of about 780,000 distinct CDR3 sequences listed, around a sixth are singletons. This specimen was PBMCs from blood, taken roughly 5 days after vaccination. The source of these receptors is a man in his fifties or sixties who received an inactivated influenza vaccine.

This clonotype was detected many times. The chain joins TRBV13 to TRBJ2-7, with no clear D. Trimming removed 0 bases from V and 2 bases from J, with 8 bases in between. Looked up from germline, CDR1 is PRHDT and CDR2 is FYEKMQ (reference sequence). This CDR3 contains 14 residues. The CDR3 coding sequence is TGTGCCAGCAGCTTAGGGGTAGGGACCTACGAGCAGTACTTC. This codes for CASSLGVGTYEQYF.

The chain links TRBV5-1 to TRBJ2-4; no firm D call. V shed 0 bases and J shed 1 base, with 8 bases lying between them. The CDR3 runs 15 residues. Germline-derived CDR1 and CDR2 are SGHRS and YFSETQ. This CDR3 reads CASSLEGPAKNIQYF. Written as DNA, the CDR3 is TGCGCCAGCAGCTTGGAAGGACCCGCCAAAAACATTCAGTACTTC.

V gene TRBV12-3 or TRBV12-4 combines with J gene TRBJ1-1; TRBD1 matches at 7 bases. Unmatched junction bases numbered 10, after V lost 5 bases and J lost 4 bases. This CDR3 region has 15 residues. The DNA of the CDR3 is TGTGCCAGCAGTGGCGCCCAGGGGGGGAGCACTGAAGCTTTCTTT. Protein: CASSGAQGGSTEAFF.

In its sample, this clonotype was seen a few times. V and J are TRBV7-2 and TRBJ2-2, with TRBD2 identical over 7 bases. The J segment lost 6 bases and the V segment lost 3 bases, leaving 7 bases of the junction unmatched. The V gene's germline CDR1 is SGHTA and CDR2 FQGNSA. The CDR3 has 15 amino acids. The CDR3 DNA reads TGTGCCAGCAGCTTCTGGGCGGGGGAGGCCGGGGAGCTGTTTTTT. As protein: CASSFWAGEAGELFF.

The rearrangement joins TRBV11-2 to TRBJ2-7; 8 bases agree with TRBD1. After removal of 5 bases from V and 2 bases from J, the junction contained 8 bases not matched to a gene. The CDR3 runs 15 residues. Germline V gene lookup returns CDR1 SGHAT and CDR2 FQNNGV. CDR3 nucleotides: TGTGCCAGCAGCGCGCTCAGGGGGCACCCCTACGAGCAGTACTTC. Translating gives CASSALRGHPYEQYF.

In this sample, this clonotype turned up a few times. The J gene is TRBJ2-1, the V gene TRBV12-3 or TRBV12-4; a weak D match, TRBD2 (7 bases). Trimming removed 9 bases at V and 10 bases at J, with 22 bases between. This CDR3 contains 14 residues. For the CDR3, the DNA is TGTGCCAGTCACTGGGGGGGCGGAGTACCCGAGCAGTTCTTC. It is translated as CASHWGGGVPEQFF.

This chain links TRBV10-3 with TRBJ2-3, with TRBD2 matching 11 bases. The CDR3 contains 16 residues. With 8 bases clipped from V and 8 bases from J, the junction kept 15 bases outside the gene matches. The germline V gene has CDR1 ENHRY and CDR2 SYGVKD. CDR3 nucleotides: TGTGCCATCTGGTCCCCTAGCGGGGGGATCAGGGGTACGCAGTATTTT. Protein sequence: CAIWSPSGGIRGTQYF.

This clonotype showed up just a few times. The rearrangement links TRBV28 to TRBJ2-3; D may be TRBD2 (5 bases). CDR1 and CDR2 from the germline V gene are MDHEN and SYDVKM. The CDR3 loop spans 15 amino acids. Trimming pared 5 bases from V and 2 bases from J, leaving 14 bases between. CDR3 sequence: CASSRGLPLTDTQYF. CDR3 DNA: TGTGCCAGCAGTCGCGGACTTCCGCTCACAGATACGCAGTATTTT.

The chain uses TRBV18 and TRBJ2-3, with 8 bases fitting TRBD2. There are 16 residues in the CDR3. Germline V CDR1 and CDR2: KGHSH, LQKENI. J was trimmed by 4 bases and V by 3 bases; bases with no gene match: 9. The CDR3 region has the DNA TGTGCCAGCTCACCCTCCGGACGGGGGGGGGCAGATACGCAGTATTTT. Its protein is CASSPSGRGGADTQYF.